This T cell receptor beta chain came from a study of T cell changes during pregnancy in multiple sclerosis (dated by TCRdb to the late 2010s). Study-wide context: The study looked at changes in the T cell repertoire across pregnancy in women with multiple sclerosis.

V lost 3 bases and J lost 7 bases, and the count of bases not matched to a germline gene is 5. CDR1 and CDR2 were assigned from the germline V gene (reference sequence) as SEHNR and FQNEAQ. Including the terminal cysteine and phenylalanine, the CDR3 comprises 14 residues. The kept DNA is CDR3 alone, 42 bases in frame from the first base. The library was generated by the immunoSEQ multiplex PCR assay. TCRdb carries this immuneACCESS record with in-frame sequences only. Its versions omit some clonotypes, under half of them owing to an unresolved V gene in the studies checked, with the rest unexplained. The sample contains tens of thousands of clones, over 80% of them found a single time. Around 2% of the sample comes from the top ten. In regard to this clone: This receptor's antigen is unknown. The sample holds no much larger clone one base away, and base qualities are not on file.

This specimen was peripheral blood, taken in the third trimester of pregnancy. This chain joins TRBV7-9 to TRBJ2-7, and TRBD2 aligns with 11 junction nucleotides. This sequence originates from a female donor in good health, enrolled as a control in a pregnancy study. The CDR3 corresponds to CASSFSGGGLEQYF. The sequenced DNA is TGTGCCAGCAGCTTTAGCGGGGGGGGTCTGGAGCAGTACTTC.